The 17 T cell receptor beta chains listed next were all sequenced from one sample in a study of T cell changes during pregnancy in multiple sclerosis. TCRdb's table, derived via immunoSEQ multiplex PCR, lists solely in-frame clones and lacks some. Of fewer than 30,000 clones listed, 88% were seen once; the top ten hold roughly 8%. Sample: CD8+ T cells from peripheral blood mononuclear cells, taken in the second trimester of pregnancy. These receptors were taken from a female donor with multiple sclerosis, enrolled in a pregnancy study.

This chain uses TRBV2 with TRBJ2-3; 12 nucleotides match TRBD2. The V and J ends lost 6 bases and 4 bases, in that order; junction bases with no gene match: 2. CDR1 and CDR2 (germline): SNHLY, FYNNEI. This CDR3 contains 14 residues. This CDR3 is CASSLAGGSDTQYF. CDR3 coding DNA: TGTGCCAGCAGCCTAGCGGGGGGGTCAGATACGCAGTATTTT.

V is TRBV5-6 and J is TRBJ2-7; 9 bases align to TRBD1. Germline trimming cut 4 bases from V and 4 bases from J; bases unmatched to any gene: 3. CDR1 and CDR2 (germline): SGHDT, YYEEEE. This CDR3 is 13 amino acids long. In DNA, the CDR3 is TGTGCCAGCAGCGGGACAGGGCCGTACGAGCAGTACTTC. Amino acid sequence: CASSGTGPYEQYF.

V gene TRBV19 combines with J gene TRBJ1-4; D unclear. This CDR3 has 13 amino acids. V lost 5 bases and J 8 bases, leaving 12 bases between the germline ends. Germline V gene sequence: CDR1 LNHDA, CDR2 SQIVND (reference sequence). CDR3 sequence: CASSPAPGEKLFF. CDR3 nucleotide sequence: TGTGCCAGTAGTCCCGCCCCCGGGGAAAAACTGTTTTTT.

This clone was observed once. The rearrangement joins TRBV19 to TRBJ2-3; TRBD2 agrees at 10 bases. There are 16 residues in the CDR3. The V gene end was trimmed by 5 bases and the J gene end by 6 bases; junction bases not matched to a gene: 11. Germline-derived CDR1 and CDR2 are LNHDA and SQIVND (reference sequence). The CDR3 reads CASSPWTSGGRDTQYF. The CDR3 bases are TGTGCCAGTAGTCCCTGGACTAGCGGCGGTCGCGATACGCAGTATTTT.

About this clone itself: Other nucleotide sequences from this sample produce the same CDR3. V and J are TRBV14 and TRBJ2-5; D is possibly TRBD2 (7 bases). CDR3 length: 13 amino acids. The germline V gene has CDR1 SGHDN and CDR2 FVKESK. The V end lost 4 bases, the J end lost 4 bases, and 10 bases lay between the germline ends. The DNA for the CDR3 is TGTGCCAGCAGCCGAGGGGGGGCAGAGACCCAGTACTTC. Its translation is CASSRGGAETQYF.

The gene calls are TRBV11-3 and TRBJ2-7, with 10 bases that match TRBD1. Germline CDR1 and CDR2: SGHNT and YENEEA. CDR3 length: 15 amino acids. The J segment lost 5 bases and the V segment lost 8 bases, leaving 12 bases of the junction unmatched. The CDR3 bases are TGTGCCAGCTGTTCACCGGGACAGGGGTTTAACGAGCAGTACTTC. It translates to CASCSPGQGFNEQYF.

The chain is built from TRBV19 and TRBJ1-2, with D perhaps TRBD1 (6 bases). This CDR3 is built from 14 residues. CDR1 LNHDA and CDR2 SQIVND come from the germline V gene (reference sequence). The ends were cut back, 5 bases at V and 7 bases at J, with 17 bases in the middle. This CDR3 is CASSPTGGGLGYTF. The CDR3 DNA is TGTGCCAGTAGTCCGACGGGAGGGGGTCTTGGCTACACCTTC.

V is TRBV28 and J is TRBJ1-4; tentatively, D is TRBD1 (5 bases). The length of the CDR3 is 14 residues. Germline V lookup: CDR1 MDHEN, CDR2 SYDVKM. Between the trimmed V and J ends, which lost 3 bases and 8 bases, there was a span of 13 bases. This chain's CDR3 is CASSFGAEWEKLFF. The CDR3 coding sequence is TGTGCCAGCAGTTTTGGGGCAGAGTGGGAAAAACTGTTTTTT.

This clone was counted a few times. V usage is TRBV6-6 and J usage is TRBJ1-6; 9 bases map to TRBD1. V gave up 6 bases and J gave up 6 bases; unmatched junction bases: 3. This CDR3 spans 14 amino acids. Germline V CDR1 and CDR2: MNHNY, SVGAGI (reference sequence). The CDR3 loop reads CASSRDRVNSPLHF. The CDR3 bases are TGTGCCAGCAGCCGGGACAGGGTTAATTCACCCCTCCACTTT.

The CDR3 DNA reads as TGTGCCTGGAGTGTTCGGTCCTTGAACACTGAAGCTTTCTTT. Amino acid sequence: CAWSVRSLNTEAFF. The gene calls are TRBV30 and TRBJ1-1; D is unclear. The CDR3 totals 14 residues. Trimming took 0 bases from V and 0 from J, leaving 8 bases between them. Germline V gives CDR1 GTSNPN, CDR2 SVGIG (reference sequence).

The V call is TRBV2, the J call TRBJ1-1, with D possibly TRBD1 on 6 matching bases. The germline V gene has CDR1 SNHLY and CDR2 FYNNEI. There are 12 residues in the CDR3. The ends were cut back, 5 bases at V and 5 bases at J, with 9 bases in the middle. This CDR3 is CASSPTGTEAFF. In DNA form, the CDR3 reads TGTGCCAGCAGTCCAACAGGGACTGAAGCTTTCTTT.

The chain recombines TRBV9 with TRBJ1-1; maybe TRBD1 (5 bases). In germline, CDR1 is SGDLS, CDR2 YYNGEE. The CDR3 extends over 14 amino acids. Trimming removed 0 bases from V and 4 bases from J, with 10 bases in between. The DNA for the CDR3 is TGTGCCAGCAGCGTAGCCAGGGTTGGCACTGAAGCTTTCTTT. It encodes CASSVARVGTEAFF.

As to this clone: At one end the junction does not follow the germline gene, possibly because of a read error. This chain connects TRBV6-5 to TRBJ1-6; D is perhaps TRBD1 (5 bases). The CDR3 runs to 15 residues. From germline, CDR1 is MNHEY and CDR2 SVGAGI. CDR3 in amino acids: CASTWGVAYNSPLHF. CDR3 coding DNA: TGTGCCAGCACCTGGGGGGTAGCCTACAATTCACCCCTCCACTTT.

The rearrangement joins TRBV7-9 to TRBJ2-5, with D tentatively TRBD1 (5 bases). Germline V CDR1 and CDR2: SEHNR, FQNEAQ (reference sequence). The CDR3 totals 14 residues. With 5 bases removed from V and 5 bases from J, the gap between germline ends came to 15 bases. CDR3 nucleotides: TGTGCCAGCAGCGCGCTAGGGGCGACGGAGACCCAGTACTTC. Protein product: CASSALGATETQYF.

The chain has TRBV6-5 and TRBJ2-7; perhaps TRBD1 as D (6 bases). The CDR3 loop spans 13 amino acids. V was cut by 4 bases and J by 1 base, with 8 bases left in between. CDR1 MNHEY and CDR2 SVGAGI come from the germline V gene. The CDR3 sequence is CASSSGTSYEQYF. CDR3 sequence (DNA): TGTGCCAGCAGTTCCGGGACATCCTACGAGCAGTACTTC.

V and J are TRBV27 and TRBJ1-6, with D possibly TRBD1 on 5 matching bases. V lost 5 bases to trimming and J lost 7 bases, with 12 bases between them. The CDR3 extends over 14 amino acids. Germline CDR1 is MNHEY and CDR2 is SMNVEV (reference sequence). The chain's CDR3 is CASSTFGANSPLHF. The DNA for the CDR3 is TGTGCCAGCAGTACCTTTGGGGCGAATTCACCCCTCCACTTT.

The chain recombines TRBV13 with TRBJ2-2, with TRBD1 matching over 10 bases. The CDR3 sequence is 19 residues long. J gave up 0 bases and V 9 bases, and 16 bases lay outside the gene matches. Germline V gives CDR1 PRHDT, CDR2 FYEKMQ (reference sequence). The CDR3 protein is CASWSHRDRGVSNTGELFF. In nucleotides, the CDR3 is TGTGCCAGTTGGAGTCACCGGGACAGGGGTGTGTCGAACACCGGGGAGCTGTTTTTT.